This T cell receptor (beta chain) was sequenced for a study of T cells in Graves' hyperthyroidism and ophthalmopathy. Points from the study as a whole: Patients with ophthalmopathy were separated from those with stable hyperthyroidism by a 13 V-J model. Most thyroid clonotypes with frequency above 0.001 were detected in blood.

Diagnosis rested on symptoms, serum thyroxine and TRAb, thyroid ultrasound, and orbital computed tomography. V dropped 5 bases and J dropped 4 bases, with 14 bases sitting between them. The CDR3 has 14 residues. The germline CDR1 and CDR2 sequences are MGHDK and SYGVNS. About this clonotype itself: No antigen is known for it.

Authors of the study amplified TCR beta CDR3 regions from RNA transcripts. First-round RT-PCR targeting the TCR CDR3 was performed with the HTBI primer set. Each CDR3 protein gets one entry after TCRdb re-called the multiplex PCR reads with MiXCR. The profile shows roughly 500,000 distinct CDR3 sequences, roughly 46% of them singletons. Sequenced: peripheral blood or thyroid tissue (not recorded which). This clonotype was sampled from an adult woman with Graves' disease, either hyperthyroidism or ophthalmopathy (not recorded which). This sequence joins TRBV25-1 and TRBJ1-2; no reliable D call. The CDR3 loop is CASSYEDAFYGYTF. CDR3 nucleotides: TGTGCCAGCAGTTACGAAGACGCCTTCTATGGCTACACCTTC.